The clone carrying this TCR beta chain was observed a few times. Its antigen is not known. Trimming took 2 bases from V and 0 from J; bases not matched to a gene: 3. Germline values: CDR1 WSHSY, CDR2 SAAADI. The CDR3 spans 15 residues. The data originate from a study of post-analysis software for immune sequencing data. Study conclusions and caveats: Those with multiple sclerosis, the patient group, showed significantly lower normalized Chao1 diversity than controls. The study found TRBV5-6, TRBV5-1 and TRBV20-1 among 4 or 5 TRBV segments more frequent in patients than controls.

The TCR beta cDNA libraries carried unique molecular identifiers. TCRdb redid the calling of the PCR reads with MiXCR, one entry per CDR3 protein. The sample includes about 200,000 distinct CDR3 sequences, around 29% of them seen just once. The receptor was derived from a girl aged 2-17 years with multiple sclerosis. Sequenced input: blood. The chain joins TRBV10-2 to TRBJ1-1; 7 bases map to TRBD1. The CDR3 loop reads CASSEPRGLNTEAFF. In DNA form, the CDR3 reads TGCGCCAGCAGTGAGCCCAGGGGGTTGAACACTGAAGCTTTCTTT.